The 8 T cell receptor beta chains below come from one sample, sequenced in a study of human T cells and chemical hapten exposure. Individual cDNA molecules in this library carried unique molecular identifiers. In TCRdb, the reads were re-called with MiXCR into one record per CDR3 protein. The sample includes 37 distinct CDR3 sequences. The authors' total RNA extraction used unfractionated whole blood. What was sequenced was whole blood. The source of these receptors is a human donor who had alopecia or was a healthy volunteer (not recorded which). Some clones in this sample may be carry-over from other donors' samples. This table probably holds off-target reads from a library built for another chain.

Sample share makes this clonotype hyperexpanded (1% or more). This rearrangement joins TRBV7-9 to TRBJ2-2, with 12 nucleotides matching TRBD1. This CDR3 contains 16 residues. Looked up from germline, CDR1 is SEHNR and CDR2 is FQNEAQ (reference sequence). Unmatched junction bases numbered 5, after V lost 5 bases and J lost 4 bases. DNA of the CDR3: TGTGCCAGCAGCCGCCGGGACAGGGGGCCCACCGGGGAGCTGTTTTTT. This encodes CASSRRDRGPTGELFF.

CDR3 amino acids: CASSFPGQGAYTQYF. CDR3 bases: TGTGCCAGCAGCTTCCCGGGACAGGGGGCTTATACGCAGTATTTT. The chain couples TRBV7-9 to TRBJ2-3; TRBD1 agrees at 12 bases. V trimming: 3 bases; J trimming: 7 bases; junction bases outside the gene matches: 5. The CDR3 extends over 15 amino acids. Germline CDR1 is SEHNR and CDR2 is FQNEAQ (reference sequence).

V gene TRBV7-2 combines with J gene TRBJ2-3, with D possibly TRBD2 on 7 matching bases. The CDR3 extends over 14 amino acids. The ends were cut back, 3 bases at V and 4 bases at J, with 11 bases in the middle. Germline values: CDR1 SGHTA, CDR2 FQGNSA. The CDR3 nucleotides read TGTGCCAGCAGCTTGGGGGGGGCGGCAGATACGCAGTATTTT. Amino acids: CASSLGGAADTQYF.

The sample holds a few counts of this clonotype. V is TRBV5-6 and J is TRBJ1-1; D is unclear. The length of the CDR3 is 13 residues. CDR1 and CDR2 (germline): SGHDT, YYEEEE. Trimming left V 5 bases short and J 0 bases short, with 8 bases between. In DNA, the CDR3 is TGTGCCAGCAGTTACCTTTTGAACACTGAAGCTTTCTTT. It yields the protein CASSYLLNTEAFF.

This chain connects TRBV5-4 to TRBJ2-2; D gene uncertain. The CDR3 length is 15 residues. The germline CDR1 and CDR2 sequences are SGHNT and YYREEE (reference sequence). The ends were cut back, 0 bases at V and 3 bases at J, with 9 bases in the middle. CDR3 residues: CASSLGRSYTGELFF. CDR3 sequence (DNA): TGTGCCAGCAGCTTGGGACGGTCCTACACCGGGGAGCTGTTTTTT.

This clonotype is judged hyperexpanded. V usage is TRBV5-5 and J usage is TRBJ1-6, with a tentative D call TRBD1 (5 bases). The CDR3 runs 17 residues. Trimming stripped 4 bases from V and 7 bases from J, with 21 bases between. Germline assignment: CDR1 SGHKS and CDR2 YYEKEE (reference sequence). CDR3 coding DNA: TGTGCCAGCAGCCGACGGTCCGGGGACGGCCAAAATTCACCCCTCCACTTT. Protein: CASSRRSGDGQNSPLHF.

The chain joins TRBV12-3 or TRBV12-4 to TRBJ1-3; possible D gene TRBD1, 6 bases. Deletions cut 4 bases from V and 4 bases from J, with 14 bases between. The CDR3 runs to 15 residues. This CDR3 reads CASSSTRGSGNTIYF. Written as DNA, the CDR3 is TGTGCCAGCAGTTCTACCAGGGGATCCGGAAACACCATATATTTT.

The rearrangement joins TRBV7-2 to TRBJ1-1, with TRBD1 matching over 7 bases. There are 14 residues in the CDR3. Trimming took 2 bases from V and 4 from J; bases not matched to a gene: 4. CDR1 is SGHTA and CDR2 is FQGNSA in the germline V gene. This CDR3 is CASSLPTGATEAFF. CDR3 nucleotide sequence: TGTGCCAGCAGCTTACCCACAGGGGCCACTGAAGCTTTCTTT. The full variable domain, in which reference TRBV7-2 and TRBJ1-1 provide the parts outside the CDR3, is GAGVSQSPSNKVTEKGKDVELRCDPISGHTALYWYRQSLGQGLEFLIYFQGNSAPDKSGLPSDRFSAERTGGSVSTLTIQRTQQEDSAVYLCASSLPTGATEAFFGQGTRLTVV.